This TCR beta chain was observed in a study of Ad26.COV2.S vaccination and SARS-CoV-2 variants. At the level of the study: The study gave Ad26.COV2.S intramuscularly, once or twice 56 days apart. General observations from the study: People who got the vaccine had more spike-specific TCR breadth than people who got placebo.

A word on this clone: The target antigen is unknown.

Assay used: immunoSEQ multiplex PCR; TCRdb lists only in-frame clones, some missing. The sample comprises roughly 450,000 clones, approximately 90% of which are singletons, and 12% rests with the top ten. Stated treatment: some 20 received Ad26.COV2.S at low or high dose, single or two shots; a few received placebo; per-sample allocation not given. All samples were drawn on day 63, counting from the first vaccine or placebo injection. The donor's status was that of an adult aged 18-55 years in Boston. CDR3 length: 15 residues. Looked up from germline, CDR1 is MNHEY and CDR2 is SVGEGT. V dropped 6 bases and J dropped 3; count of bases not matched to a gene: 9.

This receptor was obtained from a person between 18 and 65 years old who received the Ad26.COV2.S COVID-19 vaccine or a placebo. The chain employs TRBV6-2 or TRBV6-3 and TRBJ2-7; 9 positions agree with TRBD2. Source: peripheral blood, taken in a trial of Ad26.COV2.S vaccine versus placebo. The CDR3 spells CASSRRLAAIYEQYF. CDR3 in DNA: TGTGCCAGCAGCCGTCGACTAGCGGCTATCTACGAGCAGTACTTC.